This TCR beta chain was sequenced for a study of immune evolution from preneoplasia to lung adenocarcinoma. Findings and caveats of the study: Later-stage lesions seemingly showed higher T cell density and diversity than normal lung. Highest clonality occurred in KRAS-mutant, not EGFR-mutant or double wild-type, nodules.

Histologic diagnosis was independently verified by two lung pathologists. Notes on this clone: What it recognizes is unknown.

Trimming took 1 base from V and 2 from J, leaving 12 bases between them. This CDR3 is 15 amino acids long. CDR1 and CDR2 (germline): SEHNR, FQNEAQ (reference sequence). Repertoires were generated with immunoSEQ multiplex PCR, while TCRdb's copy carries only in-frame clones and drops some. The sample holds approximately 11,000 clones; 60% to 85% are singletons and the top ten take almost 4%. Sequenced sample: FFPE minimally invasive lung adenocarcinoma tissue. The chain links TRBV7-9 to TRBJ2-7; no firm D call. The source of this sequence is a person aged 55 to 79 with lung adenocarcinoma. DNA of the CDR3: TGTGCCAGCAGCTTAGTCAACAGTCCAACCTACGAGCAGTACTTC. Residues: CASSLVNSPTYEQYF.